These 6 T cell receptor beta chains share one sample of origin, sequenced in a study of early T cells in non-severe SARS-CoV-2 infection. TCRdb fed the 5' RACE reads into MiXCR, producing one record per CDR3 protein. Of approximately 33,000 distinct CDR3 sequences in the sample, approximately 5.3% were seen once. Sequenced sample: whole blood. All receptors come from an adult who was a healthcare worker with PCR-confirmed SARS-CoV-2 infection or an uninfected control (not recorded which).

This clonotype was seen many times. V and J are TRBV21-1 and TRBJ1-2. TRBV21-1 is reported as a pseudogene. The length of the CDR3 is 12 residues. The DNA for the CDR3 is TGTGCCAGCAGCAAACAAAGCTATGGCTACACCTTC. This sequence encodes CASSKQSYGYTF.

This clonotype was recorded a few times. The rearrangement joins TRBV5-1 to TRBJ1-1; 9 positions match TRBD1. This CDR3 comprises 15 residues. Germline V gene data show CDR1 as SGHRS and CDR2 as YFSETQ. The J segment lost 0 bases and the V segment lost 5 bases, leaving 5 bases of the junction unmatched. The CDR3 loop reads CASRQGASMNTEAFF. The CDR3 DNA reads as TGCGCCAGCAGACAGGGGGCCTCCATGAACACTGAAGCTTTCTTT.

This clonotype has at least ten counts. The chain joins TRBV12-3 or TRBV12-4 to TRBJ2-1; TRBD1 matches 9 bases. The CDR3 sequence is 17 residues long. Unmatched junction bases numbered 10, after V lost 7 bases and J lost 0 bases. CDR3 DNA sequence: TGTGCCAGCAAAGATGAACAGGGGGCTTACTCCTACAATGAGCAGTTCTTC. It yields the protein CASKDEQGAYSYNEQFF.

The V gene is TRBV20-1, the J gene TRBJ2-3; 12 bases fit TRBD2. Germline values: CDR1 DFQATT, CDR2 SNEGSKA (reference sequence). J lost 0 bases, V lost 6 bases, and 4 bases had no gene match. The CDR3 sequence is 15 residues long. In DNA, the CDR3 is TGCAGTGCAACGGGACTAGCGGGTAGCACAGATACGCAGTATTTT. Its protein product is CSATGLAGSTDTQYF.

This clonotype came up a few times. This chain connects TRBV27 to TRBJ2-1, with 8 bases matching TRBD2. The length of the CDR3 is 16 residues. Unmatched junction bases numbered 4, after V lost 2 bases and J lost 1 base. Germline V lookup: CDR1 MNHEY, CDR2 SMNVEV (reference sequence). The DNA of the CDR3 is TGTGCCAGCAGTTTAAGAGCGGGAGCTTCCTACAATGAGCAGTTCTTC. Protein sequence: CASSLRAGASYNEQFF.

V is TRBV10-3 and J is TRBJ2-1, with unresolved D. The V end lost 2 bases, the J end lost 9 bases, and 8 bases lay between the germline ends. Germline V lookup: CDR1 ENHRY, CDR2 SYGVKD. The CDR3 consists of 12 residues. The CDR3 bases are TGTGCCATCAGTGAGAATCACATTGAGCAGTTCTTC. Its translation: CAISENHIEQFF.